Sequencing of this TCR beta chain was carried out in a study of T cell repertoires in cytomegalovirus infection. Using its own MiXCR run on the reads, TCRdb lists one record per CDR3 protein. The repertoire consists of 650,000 to 850,000 distinct CDR3 sequences, with almost 30% occurring once and the leading ten covering about 12%. With regard to this clonotype: The antigen is undetermined.

This clonotype originated in a human donor in good health (CMV status not recorded). Some clones in this sample may be carry-over from other donors' samples. The sample here was cultured CD8+ T cells from PBMCs, taken from culture after CMV antigen stimulation.

The CDR3 DNA reads as TGCGCCAGCAGCCTAGGCGGGACAGGGAACGGCTACACCTTC. Protein product: CASSLGGTGNGYTF. The rearrangement joins TRBV5-1 to TRBJ1-2, with 9 nucleotides matching TRBD1. This CDR3 spans 14 amino acids. Germline trimming cut 4 bases from V and 8 bases from J; bases unmatched to any gene: 9. Germline V CDR1 and CDR2: SGHRS, YFSETQ.